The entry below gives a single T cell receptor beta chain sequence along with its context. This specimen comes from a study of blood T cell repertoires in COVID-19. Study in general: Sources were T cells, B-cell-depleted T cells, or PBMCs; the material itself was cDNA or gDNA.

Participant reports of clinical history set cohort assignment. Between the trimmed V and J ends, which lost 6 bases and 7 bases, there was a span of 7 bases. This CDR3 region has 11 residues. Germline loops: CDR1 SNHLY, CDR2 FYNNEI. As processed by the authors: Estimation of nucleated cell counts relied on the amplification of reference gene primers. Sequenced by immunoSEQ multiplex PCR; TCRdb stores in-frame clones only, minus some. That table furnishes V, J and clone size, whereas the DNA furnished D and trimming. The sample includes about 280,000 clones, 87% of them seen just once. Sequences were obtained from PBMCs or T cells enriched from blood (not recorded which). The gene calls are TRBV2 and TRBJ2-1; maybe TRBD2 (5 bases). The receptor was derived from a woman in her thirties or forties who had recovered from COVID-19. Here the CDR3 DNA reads TGTGCCAGCAGGGGCGGGAATGAGCAGTTCTTC. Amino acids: CASRGGNEQFF.